Listed below are T cell receptor beta chains from one sample, sequenced in a study of cytomegalovirus exposure and HLA in healthy donors. Only in-frame clones appear in the TCRdb table, and some are missing; sequencing was by immunoSEQ multiplex PCR. There are about 190,000 clones in the sample; 82% occur only once, and less than 0.85% lies in the top ten. Input material: PBMCs. The origin of the receptors is a woman aged 18 to 35 in good health and CMV-seronegative. Each CDR3 is given with its conserved first and last residue. Fields, in order: J gene, V gene, clone size, CDR3 protein. Size values are once, few and many counts, or a class for expanded clones, and some rows have none.

j_gene: TRBJ2-3
v_gene: TRBV28
abundance: .
CDR3aa: CASSPPGAQGADTQYF

j_gene: TRBJ2-7
v_gene: TRBV10-3
abundance: .
CDR3aa: CAISGYRDEQYF

j_gene: TRBJ2-7
v_gene: TRBV7-6
abundance: .
CDR3aa: CASSFPSGGAPEQYF

j_gene: TRBJ2-2
v_gene: TRBV19
abundance: .
CDR3aa: CATIAGTGFAGELFF

j_gene: TRBJ1-4
v_gene: TRBV4-2
abundance: .
CDR3aa: CASSQGTGGTNEKLFF

j_gene: TRBJ1-2
v_gene: TRBV30
abundance: .
CDR3aa: CAWSRIRGHPNAGYTF

j_gene: TRBJ2-3
v_gene: TRBV5-4
abundance: .
CDR3aa: CASSPVLGVAGGSTDTQYF

j_gene: TRBJ2-7
v_gene: TRBV6-5
abundance: .
CDR3aa: CASSYHQGGAYEQYF

j_gene: TRBJ2-7
v_gene: TRBV11-2
abundance: .
CDR3aa: CASSSRGGTGSLEQYF

j_gene: TRBJ2-7
v_gene: TRBV6-4
abundance: once
CDR3aa: CASSDYSGSFYEQYF

j_gene: TRBJ1-4
v_gene: TRBV4-1
abundance: .
CDR3aa: CASSQDPGEKLFF

j_gene: TRBJ2-7
v_gene: TRBV2
abundance: .
CDR3aa: CASRWDRGVQYF

j_gene: TRBJ2-5
v_gene: TRBV4-1
abundance: .
CDR3aa: CASSRGTSGSEETQYF